These 10 T cell receptor beta chains were all obtained from the same sample, sequenced in a study of T cells after yellow fever vaccination (dated by TCRdb to between 2017 and 2020). In the paper's terms, the treatment or condition label means: live attenuated yellow fever vaccine strain. The library was made by 5' RACE. The data were produced on an Illumina HiSeq 2500. TCRdb redid the processing of the public reads, applying fastp at Q25 and MiXCR, and retained in-frame beta chains. Records with the same CDR3 protein are collapsed into one entry carrying the most frequent genes and DNA. This sample lists fewer than 35,000 distinct CDR3 sequences; roughly a tenth were detected once. The ten largest account for approximately 12% of the sample. The sequences come from PBMCs, either bulk or a sorted T-cell subset (CD4+, CD8+, memory, or dextramer-sorted; not recorded which), collected less than 16 days after the first yellow fever vaccination. The receptors come from a man aged 18 to 30 who received the YFV17D yellow fever vaccine.

This clonotype was seen at least ten times. This chain connects TRBV5-4 to TRBJ2-3; no reliable D call. Germline assignment: CDR1 SGHNT and CDR2 YYREEE (reference sequence). CDR3 length: 13 amino acids. V was cut by 3 bases and J by 4 bases, with 9 bases left in between. CDR3 nucleotides: TGTGCCAGCAGCTATATAGCTGCAGATACGCAGTATTTT. Translation: CASSYIAADTQYF.

This clonotype was observed many times. The V and J genes are TRBV13 and TRBJ1-5, with no clear D. The germline gives CDR1 PRHDT, CDR2 FYEKMQ (reference sequence). This CDR3 region has 13 residues. V was clipped by 3 bases and J by 0 bases, with 3 bases between them. CDR3 nucleotides: TGTGCCAGCAGCTTGGGTAGCAATCAGCCCCAGCATTTT. It translates to CASSLGSNQPQHF.

This clonotype was counted many times. This rearrangement joins TRBV5-1 to TRBJ1-1; D unclear. Trimming pared 7 bases from V and 0 bases from J, leaving 13 bases between. This CDR3 has 14 amino acids. The V gene's germline CDR1 is SGHRS and CDR2 YFSETQ. In nucleotides, the CDR3 is TGCGCCAGCGCGCCCTGGGAGGTGAACACTGAAGCTTTCTTT. It specifies CASAPWEVNTEAFF. Supplemented by reference TRBV5-1 and TRBJ1-1, the full variable domain reads KAGVTQTPRYLIKTRGQQVTLSCSPISGHRSVSWYQQTPGQGLQFLFEYFSETQRNKGNFPGRFSGRQFSNSRSEMNVSTLELGDSALYLCASAPWEVNTEAFFGQGTRLTVV.

This clonotype was detected ten times or more. The chain joins TRBV6-2 or TRBV6-3 to TRBJ2-5; no reliable D call. Germline V gene data show CDR1 as MNHEY and CDR2 as SVGEGT. V lost 5 bases, J lost 6 bases, and 13 bases lay in between. This CDR3 is built from 13 residues. CDR3 DNA sequence: TGTGCCAGCAGTAGGACGAGTCTGCAGACCCAGTACTTC. It codes for CASSRTSLQTQYF.

Note on this clonotype: A single base separates this from a much larger clone, so it may be a read error. The chain has TRBV7-9 and TRBJ2-1; maybe TRBD1 (6 bases). In germline, CDR1 is SEHNR, CDR2 FQNEAQ (reference sequence). There are 14 residues in the CDR3. V was pared by 4 bases and J by 5 bases, with 12 bases between. The CDR3: CASSSRTDHNEQFF. CDR3 nucleotide sequence: TGTGCCAGCAGCTCTCGGACAGACCACAATGAGCAGTTCTTC.

This clonotype has ten or more counts. The CDR3 sequence is CASSLHLDTYEQYF. The CDR3 DNA follows: TGTGCCAGCAGCTTGCATCTGGATACCTACGAGCAGTACTTC. J is TRBJ2-7 and V is TRBV5-6; D remains ambiguous. Germline V gene data show CDR1 as SGHDT and CDR2 as YYEEEE. Trimming took off 1 base at V and 2 bases at J, with 10 bases between the two ends. The CDR3 runs 14 residues.

Many counts were recorded for this clonotype. As DNA, the CDR3 is TGCGCCAGCAGCTTGGATTTACCGGGACAGGGAAATGAGCAGTTCTTC. Protein product: CASSLDLPGQGNEQFF. The rearrangement joins TRBV5-1 to TRBJ2-1; TRBD1 aligns across 9 bases. The germline gives CDR1 SGHRS, CDR2 YFSETQ. V gave up 0 bases and J gave up 7 bases; unmatched junction bases: 8. This CDR3 is 16 amino acids long.

Regarding this clonotype: A much bigger clone sits one base away, suggesting this may be a read error. The J gene is TRBJ2-1, the V gene TRBV4-2, with 8 positions matching TRBD1. The CDR3 has 15 residues. Trimming cost V 2 bases and J 4 bases; bases outside gene matches: 4. Germline lookup yields CDR1 LGHNA and CDR2 YNFKEQ. CDR3 DNA sequence: TGTGCCAGCAGCCAAAAGACAGGGGATTACAATGAGCAGTTCTTC. Amino acid sequence: CASSQKTGDYNEQFF.

Concerning this clonotype: A much more abundant neighbour one base away suggests this may be a read error. The rearrangement uses TRBV7-2 and TRBJ2-1; unclear D gene. The germline V gene encodes CDR1 SGHTA and CDR2 FQGNSA. Trimming pared 5 bases from V and 4 bases from J, leaving 12 bases between. The CDR3 is 14 residues long. CDR3 amino acids: CASSLLVEYNEQFF. DNA for the CDR3: TGTGCCAGCAGCCTCTTGGTGGAGTACAATGAGCAGTTCTTC.

The table lists this clonotype with many counts. The rearrangement joins TRBV6-2 or TRBV6-3 to TRBJ1-6; 7 bases match TRBD1. Germline CDR1 is MNHEY and CDR2 is SVGEGT. With V trimmed by 5 bases and J by 10 bases, 8 bases remained unmatched. The CDR3 runs 14 residues. CDR3 loop: CASSPTGNESPLHF. Written as DNA, the CDR3 is TGTGCCAGCAGTCCGACAGGGAATGAATCACCCCTCCACTTT.